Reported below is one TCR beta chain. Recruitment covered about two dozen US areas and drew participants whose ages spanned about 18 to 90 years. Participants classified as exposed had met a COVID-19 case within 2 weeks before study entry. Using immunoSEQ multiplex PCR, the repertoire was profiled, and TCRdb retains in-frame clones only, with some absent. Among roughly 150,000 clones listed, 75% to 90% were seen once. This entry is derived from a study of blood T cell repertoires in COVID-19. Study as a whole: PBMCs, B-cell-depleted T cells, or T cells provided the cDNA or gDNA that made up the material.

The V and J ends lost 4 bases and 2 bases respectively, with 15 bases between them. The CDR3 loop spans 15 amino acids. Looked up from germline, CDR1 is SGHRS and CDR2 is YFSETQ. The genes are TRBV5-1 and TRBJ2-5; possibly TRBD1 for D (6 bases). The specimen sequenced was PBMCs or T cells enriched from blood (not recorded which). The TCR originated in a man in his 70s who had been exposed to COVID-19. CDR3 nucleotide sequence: TGCGCCAGCAGCCTAAGTTCCGGACAGCAAGAGACCCAGTACTTC. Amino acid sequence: CASSLSSGQQETQYF. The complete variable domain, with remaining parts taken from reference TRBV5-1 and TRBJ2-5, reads KAGVTQTPRYLIKTRGQQVTLSCSPISGHRSVSWYQQTPGQGLQFLFEYFSETQRNKGNFPGRFSGRQFSNSRSEMNVSTLELGDSALYLCASSLSSGQQETQYFGPGTRLLVL.